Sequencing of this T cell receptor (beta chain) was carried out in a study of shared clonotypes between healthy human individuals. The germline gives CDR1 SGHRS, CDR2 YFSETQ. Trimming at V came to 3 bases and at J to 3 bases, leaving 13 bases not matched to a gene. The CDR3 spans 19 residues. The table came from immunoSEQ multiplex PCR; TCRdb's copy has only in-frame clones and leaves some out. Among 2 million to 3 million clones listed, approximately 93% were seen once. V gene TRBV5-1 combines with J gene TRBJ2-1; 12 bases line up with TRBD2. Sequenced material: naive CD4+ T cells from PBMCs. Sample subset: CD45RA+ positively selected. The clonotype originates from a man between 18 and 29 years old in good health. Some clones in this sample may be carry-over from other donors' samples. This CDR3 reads CASSSPTSGSSLDYNEQFF. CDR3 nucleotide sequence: TGCGCCAGCAGCTCCCCGACTAGCGGGAGTTCATTGGACTACAATGAGCAGTTCTTC.